This T cell receptor (beta chain) is drawn from a study of blood T cell repertoires in COVID-19. Clones were read by immunoSEQ multiplex PCR, and TCRdb kept only the in-frame ones, dropping some. The sample consists of 70,000 or so clones, around nine tenths of them appearing once. V lost 0 bases and J 6 bases, leaving 6 bases between the germline ends. The CDR3 is made up of 12 amino acids. CDR1 is SNHLY and CDR2 is FYNNEI in the germline V gene. The chain employs TRBV2 and TRBJ2-7; unclear D gene. Sample: peripheral blood. The clonotype was recovered from a woman at least 80 years old with active or convalescent COVID-19. The CDR3 sequence: CASSEARFEQYF. The CDR3, as DNA: TGTGCCAGCAGTGAAGCGCGTTTCGAGCAGTACTTC. The entire variable domain, with the rest obtained from reference TRBV2 and TRBJ2-7, is as follows: EPEVTQTPSHQVTQMGQEVILRCVPISNHLYFYWYRQILGQKVEFLVSFYNNEISEKSEIFDDQFSVERPDGSNFTLKIRSTKLEDSAMYFCASSEARFEQYFGPGTRLTVT.